This TCR beta chain was identified during a study of cytomegalovirus exposure and HLA in healthy donors. On the study more broadly: The use of the same platform for the 110 or so validation repertoires and the 600 to 800 first-cohort repertoires was reported by a later analysis. Study conclusions and caveats: While the bulk of TCR sequences proved rare, some public TCRs turned up in many donors. Overall, roughly 170 TCR beta chains were annotated as cytomegalovirus-associated. In vitro work confirmed that a few CMV-associated chains recognize CMV antigens.

Regarding this clone: Its target is unknown.

After removal of 2 bases from V and 0 bases from J, the junction contained 1 base not matched to a gene. The CDR3 has 16 residues. Germline V gene lookup returns CDR1 SGHTA and CDR2 FQGTGA. Measured with immunoSEQ multiplex PCR; TCRdb has only the in-frame clones, and not every one. This sample has about 110,000 clones, with approximately 96% found just once. The chain links TRBV7-3 to TRBJ2-3; 11 bases fit TRBD1. This clonotype originated in a woman aged 18-30 years in good health and CMV-seronegative. The source material was PBMCs. The CDR3 is CASSLGTGGSTDTQYF. The CDR3 bases are TGTGCCAGCAGCTTAGGGACAGGGGGTAGCACAGATACGCAGTATTTT.